Listed here is a single TCR beta chain. Per the authors' pipeline: Counts of nucleated cells, estimated from reference gene primer amplification, were obtained. Measured with immunoSEQ multiplex PCR; TCRdb has only the in-frame clones, and not every one. From that table come the V and J calls and clone size; the DNA was used to work out D and trimming. The repertoire holds approximately 200,000 clones, with 85% to 90% as singletons. Study members were between roughly 18 and 100 years old and lived in 24 US regions. Participants' reported clinical history set cohort assignment. This entry is derived from a study of blood T cell repertoires in COVID-19. Per the germline V gene, CDR1 is PRHDT and CDR2 is FYEKMQ (reference sequence). The CDR3 runs 14 residues. With 5 bases removed from V and 6 bases from J, the gap between germline ends came to 13 bases.

The specimen sequenced was PBMCs or T cells enriched from blood (not recorded which). This receptor was taken from a man aged 30 to 39 who had recovered from COVID-19. The chain uses TRBV13 and TRBJ1-4; possibly TRBD1 for D (5 bases). Here the CDR3 reads CASSQGLRHEKLFF. The CDR3 DNA reads TGTGCCAGCAGCCAGGGACTCCGCCATGAAAAACTGTTTTTT.